Included here is one TCR beta chain sequence, with context. These data come from a study of control samples from healthy donors and cancer patients. Germline V gives CDR1 SEHNR, CDR2 FQNEAQ (reference sequence). The CDR3 consists of 16 residues. The V gene end was trimmed by 5 bases and the J gene end by 1 base; junction bases not matched to a gene: 5. Produced via immunoSEQ multiplex PCR; TCRdb's table is partial and in-frame only. Of more than 100,000 clones in the sample, approximately 90% were seen once. Sequenced input: blood. This TCR was recovered from a man between 35 and 55 years old in good health. The V call is TRBV7-9, the J call TRBJ2-1, with 10 positions matching TRBD1. CDR3 amino acids: CASSIRTGGSYNEQFF. The CDR3 coding sequence is TGTGCCAGCAGCATCCGGACAGGGGGATCCTACAATGAGCAGTTCTTC.